This T cell receptor beta chain originates from a study of Graves' ophthalmopathy and Graves' hyperthyroidism. Turning to the study itself: Pretreatment peripheral blood was obtained at initial diagnosis.

Ophthalmopathy in the donors was of moderate-to-severe activity, with CAS ≥3, NOSPECS ≥4 and duration under 3 months. Additional autoimmune diseases, uncontrolled infections, pregnancy or lactation disqualified patients. As concerns this clonotype: The junction does not match germline at one end; this may be a read error.

As the template, RNA transcripts were used to amplify TCR beta CDR3 regions. Second-round multiplex PCR came after a first-round RT-PCR that employed HTBI primers. Each CDR3 protein is one row after TCRdb ran MiXCR on the multiplex PCR reads. The sample records 300,000 to 400,000 distinct CDR3 sequences, about 17% being singletons. The CDR3 sequence is 12 residues long. Germline V CDR1 and CDR2: SGHNT, YYREEE (reference sequence). The sequence was collected from an adult man with Graves' ophthalmopathy. The chain combines TRBV5-4 with TRBJ1-2; D call uncertain. The sample comprised peripheral blood. The CDR3 reads CASINDIYGYSF. In nucleotides, the CDR3 is TGTGCCAGCATCAATGACATCTATGGCTACAGCTTC.